What follows is one T cell receptor beta chain and its context. Its antigen is as yet unknown. V was clipped by 5 bases and J by 2 bases, with 7 bases between them. This CDR3 is 13 amino acids long. This sample was taken from a study of T cell responses to AZD1222 COVID-19 vaccine. General study results and limits: Clonal diversity was possibly underestimated; the donors were predominantly white British and more often female.

Libraries were prepared by immunoSEQ multiplex PCR; TCRdb keeps only in-frame clonotypes and omits some of them. The data hold 100,000 or so clones, with approximately 88% observed a single time. The input for sequencing was peripheral blood, taken on day 0 of AZD1222 vaccination. This clonotype was sampled from an adult in good health. The chain joins TRBV12-3 or TRBV12-4 to TRBJ2-1; D gene ambiguous. CDR3 coding DNA: TGTGCCAGCAGTCCAGGCGCCTACAATGAGCAGTTCTTC. Encoded protein: CASSPGAYNEQFF.